This TCR beta chain was sequenced during a study of shared clonotypes between healthy human individuals. The germline V gene has CDR1 SQVTM and CDR2 ANQGSEA. The CDR3 spans 12 residues. V lost 6 bases, J lost 2 bases, and 7 bases lay in between. This clone was observed a handful of times. Its antigen is not identified. General observations from the study: Blood alone was sampled, and tissue repertoires likely differ.

Researchers ran the assay at a deep level. TCRdb's table, derived via immunoSEQ multiplex PCR, lists solely in-frame clones and lacks some. The data contain over 400,000 clones, over 75% of them singletons. The sample comprised PBMCs. The chain employs TRBV29-1 and TRBJ1-4; TRBD1 is a possible D gene (6 bases). This clonotype originated in a woman aged 40 to 55 in good health. Some clones in this sample may be carry-over from other donors' samples. The DNA of the CDR3 is TGCAGCGTCGGACAGACTAATGAAAAACTGTTTTTT. The encoded protein is CSVGQTNEKLFF.